This T cell receptor beta chain was recovered during a study of cytomegalovirus exposure and HLA in healthy donors. Both 60 Vbeta primers and 13 Jbeta primers went into the PCR. Sequencing was performed with immunoSEQ multiplex PCR; in TCRdb, only in-frame clones are kept and a portion is missing. This sample has tens of thousands of clones, with around 78% found just once. Regarding this clone: Its specificity is unknown.

Study conclusions and caveats: V- and J-gene trimming in TCR beta was tied to a missense DCLRE1C variant by an analysis performed later. Indistinguishable V segments, including TRBV6-2 and TRBV6-3, were excluded.

After removal of 2 bases from V and 4 bases from J, the junction contained 5 bases not matched to a gene. This CDR3 has 15 residues. The V gene's germline CDR1 is SGHRS and CDR2 YFSETQ. This TCR was sampled from a man younger than 30 in good health and CMV-seropositive. This chain connects TRBV5-1 to TRBJ1-5, with 8 bases lining up with TRBD1. Specimen: PBMCs. The CDR3 is CASSFDTGGNQPQHF. CDR3 bases: TGCGCCAGCAGCTTTGATACAGGGGGAAATCAGCCCCAGCATTTT.